This T cell receptor (beta chain) came from a study of blood T cells in healthy people across ages (dated by TCRdb to 2014 to 2015). A note on the overall study: Template switching captured roughly one uniquely barcoded TCR beta cDNA molecule per two T cells in model experiments. To track age-related changes in TCR beta repertoire diversity, the study relied on deep sequencing normalized with unique cDNA molecular identifiers. The donors were divided into four age groups: young (average around 15 years), middle-aged (roughly 40), aged (around 59) and long-lived (roughly 88). To avoid experimental bias, donors of different ages were distributed randomly across sequencing lanes. The study analyzed two additional independent replicas of 1 million unique cDNA reads from the same blood draw for two donors, one aged 18 to 30 and one aged 80 or older.

The germline V gene specifies MNHEY as CDR1 and SVGAGI as CDR2. The CDR3 numbers 15 residues from cysteine through phenylalanine. Only the CDR3 DNA is retained, 45 bases long and in frame from the first base. Notes on this clonotype: There is no known antigen for this receptor. The junction does not match germline at one end; this may be a read error.

The donors were some 39 Caucasian individuals from Russia, aged roughly 6 to 90 years, who were systemically healthy. Approximately 9.7 milliliters of peripheral blood were drawn from each donor into EDTA-treated Vacutainer tubes. Ficoll-Paque density-gradient centrifugation was used to isolate PBMCs, with at least 6.5 million per sample. Trizol reagent was used to extract total RNA from the PBMCs, yielding at least 6 micrograms per sample. The percentages of naive CD45RAhigh/CD27high T cells were determined by flow cytometry on a PBMC aliquot from every donor. The paper as a whole reports these results and caveats: A strong correlation was found between observed TCR beta diversity and the percentage of naive T cells measured by flow cytometry. Because the CMV infection status of the donors was unknown, age-related changes in expanded clonotypes may potentially have been confounded. Compared with the aged group, the long-lived group had more naive CD4+ T cells, fewer expanded clones and increased TCR diversity, suggesting age selection. Because profiling used bulk unsorted PBMCs, naive and antigen-experienced compartments could not be compared conclusively. Estimates of total diversity based on one million sequenced T cells were considered lower bounds and underestimates. Observed TCR beta diversity per million T cells fell roughly linearly with age, and a significant reduction was already apparent by age roughly 40.

The library was generated by 5' RACE. Sequencing instrument: Illumina HiSeq 2500. A second PCR of about 7 to 12 cycles was performed with a sample-barcoded 5' primer and a J-beta primer mix. A template-switch 5' adaptor carrying 12 random nucleotides introduced a unique molecular identifier onto each TCR beta cDNA molecule. Each sample yielded at least 3 million CDR3-containing paired-end reads. The Mint cDNA synthesis kit, primed by a TRBC-specific oligonucleotide, was used to synthesize first-strand cDNA from all RNA. Following uracil-DNA glycosylase treatment, a first 18-cycle PCR with universal primers M1SS and BC2_uni_R was performed on all cDNA. Processing in the source paper ran as follows. Normalization of each sample was performed by random selection of 1 million high-quality reads, each carrying a distinct molecular identifier. Reads with shared molecular identifiers were discarded instead of being binned into consensus sequences. CDR3 identification, clonotype clustering and error correction used MiTCR with a Q25 quality threshold and the strictest error-elimination algorithm. Lower-bound total TCR beta diversity was estimated with a nonparametric unseen species model using Euler transformation. TCRdb trimmed public reads at Q25 via fastp, called clones via MiXCR and kept in-frame beta chains. Identical CDR3 protein sequences are pooled into one entry, listed with their most common genes and DNA. The V and J calls come from TCRdb's annotation, not from the publication. The sample profile shows about 800,000 distinct CDR3 sequences; roughly 50% of them were found once. About 20% of the sample rests with the top ten.

This clonotype was sampled from a man aged 30 to 45 in good health. Specimen: blood. The chain uses TRBV6-5 and TRBJ2-3; the junction holds 7 bases that match TRBD2. This receptor has the CDR3 CASSHSGLGADTQYF. In nucleotides, the sequence is TGTGCCAGCAGTCACTCTGGACTAGGAGCAGATACGCAGTATTTT.